Presented here are 7 T cell receptor beta chains from one specimen sequenced in a study of T cell responses to AZD1222 COVID-19 vaccine (dated by TCRdb to 2020 to 2023). The library was obtained by the immunoSEQ multiplex PCR assay. Held by TCRdb, this immuneACCESS table contains in-frame sequences only and omits some clones. Under half of the omission traces to an unresolved V gene where checked; the cause of the rest is unknown. Present in this sample are tens of thousands of clones, about 85% of which were seen just once. Around 13% of the sample lies in the top ten. Sample time point, as interpreted from the label and publication: baseline before first vaccination. The sequenced sample was peripheral blood, obtained on day 0 of AZD1222 vaccination. These receptors were collected from an adult in good health.

The V and J genes are TRBV5-1 and TRBJ1-1, with 7 bases matching TRBD1. V shed 3 bases, J shed 4 bases, and the junction held 6 bases outside the gene matches. The CDR3 has 14 amino acids. Germline CDR1 and CDR2: SGHRS and YFSETQ. The chain's CDR3 is CASSWSGGSTEAFF. The CDR3, as DNA: TGCGCCAGCAGCTGGTCAGGGGGGAGCACTGAAGCTTTCTTT.

Points on this clone: Compared with germline, one end of the junction differs, possibly owing to a read error. The chain uses TRBV7-7 and TRBJ2-7; D is possibly TRBD1 or TRBD2 (5 bases each). Germline V CDR1 and CDR2: SSHAT, FNYEAQ (reference sequence). The CDR3 is 12 amino acids. DNA for the CDR3: TGTGCTAGCAGAGGGGCCCTTCGCGAGCAGTACTTC. This translates into CASRGALREQYF.

CDR3 nucleotide sequence: TGTGCCAGCAGCTCACGACAGGGGGGACAGCCCCAGCATTTT. It codes for CASSSRQGGQPQHF. The rearrangement uses TRBV7-9 and TRBJ1-5; 9 bases fit TRBD1. V was clipped by 4 bases and J by 7 bases; unmatched bases: 5. The CDR3 sequence is 14 residues long. Germline lookup yields CDR1 SEHNR and CDR2 FQNEAQ (reference sequence).

This chain connects TRBV4-3 to TRBJ2-1; D perhaps matches TRBD1 (7 bases). The germline V gene has CDR1 LGHNA and CDR2 YSLEER. V lost 3 bases to trimming and J lost 4 bases, with 13 bases between them. The CDR3 sequence is 15 residues long. CDR3 DNA sequence: TGCGCCAGCAGCCATCAGGGGGAGGCGTACAATGAGCAGTTCTTC. Residues: CASSHQGEAYNEQFF.

The chain couples TRBV2 to TRBJ1-5; 9 positions match TRBD1. The ends lost 6 bases at V and 6 bases at J; junction bases unmatched: 6. This CDR3 contains 14 residues. Germline V CDR1 and CDR2: SNHLY, FYNNEI. CDR3 protein: CASSGTGLGQPQHF. CDR3 DNA: TGTGCCAGCAGCGGGACAGGGTTAGGTCAGCCCCAGCATTTT.

The DNA of the CDR3 is TGTGCCAGCAGCGTAGGCCCTTCGGAATCCTATGGCTACACCTTC. Its protein is CASSVGPSESYGYTF. The J gene is TRBJ1-2, the V gene TRBV9; D is unresolved. Germline V lookup: CDR1 SGDLS, CDR2 YYNGEE. CDR3 size: 15 residues. V lost 0 bases, J lost 4 bases, and 13 bases lay in between.

V is TRBV7-3 and J is TRBJ2-1, with TRBD2 identical over 9 bases. Germline CDR1 reads SGHTA; CDR2 reads FQGTGA. With V trimmed by 8 bases and J by 0 bases, 5 bases remained unmatched. The CDR3 loop spans 15 amino acids. In DNA, the CDR3 is TGTGCCAGCTCTGCGGGGGGGCTCTCCTACAATGAGCAGTTCTTC. Protein product: CASSAGGLSYNEQFF.